The clone carrying this T cell receptor (beta chain) has a count of ten or more. TCRdb re-called the RT-PCR reads with MiXCR, one entry per CDR3 protein. Found here are 500,000 to 600,000 distinct CDR3 sequences, approximately 10% of them singletons; the top ten hold more than 9.5%. The CDR3 has 13 amino acids. V dropped 6 bases and J dropped 3 bases, with 12 bases sitting between them. Per germline, CDR1 DFQATT and CDR2 SNEGSKA (reference sequence). This entry is derived from a study of response to subunit inactivated influenza vaccine. Separately, the same data were catalogued under a study of T cells expressing NK-cell markers. Turning to that study: The cDNA for TCR beta came from 5'RACE template switching with UMIs. Several experiments employed an anti-gamma-delta TCR antibody to confine sorting to alpha-beta TCR T cells. NKG2C+ dominant clonotypes from 5 or 6 donors made up about 1.0-8% of CD8+ T cells. In several donors, these clonotypes also led the CD3+CD56-NKG2C+ fraction. The HCMV specificity of the expanded NKG2C+ T cell clones stayed unresolved.

The TCR originated in a man in his fifties who received an inactivated influenza vaccine. This material consisted of PBMCs from blood, taken on the day of vaccination. This rearrangement joins TRBV20-1 to TRBJ1-5; tentatively, D is TRBD1 (5 bases). The CDR3 region has the DNA TGCAGTGCAACGACAGTAATCAATCAGCCCCAGCATTTT. It yields the protein CSATTVINQPQHF.